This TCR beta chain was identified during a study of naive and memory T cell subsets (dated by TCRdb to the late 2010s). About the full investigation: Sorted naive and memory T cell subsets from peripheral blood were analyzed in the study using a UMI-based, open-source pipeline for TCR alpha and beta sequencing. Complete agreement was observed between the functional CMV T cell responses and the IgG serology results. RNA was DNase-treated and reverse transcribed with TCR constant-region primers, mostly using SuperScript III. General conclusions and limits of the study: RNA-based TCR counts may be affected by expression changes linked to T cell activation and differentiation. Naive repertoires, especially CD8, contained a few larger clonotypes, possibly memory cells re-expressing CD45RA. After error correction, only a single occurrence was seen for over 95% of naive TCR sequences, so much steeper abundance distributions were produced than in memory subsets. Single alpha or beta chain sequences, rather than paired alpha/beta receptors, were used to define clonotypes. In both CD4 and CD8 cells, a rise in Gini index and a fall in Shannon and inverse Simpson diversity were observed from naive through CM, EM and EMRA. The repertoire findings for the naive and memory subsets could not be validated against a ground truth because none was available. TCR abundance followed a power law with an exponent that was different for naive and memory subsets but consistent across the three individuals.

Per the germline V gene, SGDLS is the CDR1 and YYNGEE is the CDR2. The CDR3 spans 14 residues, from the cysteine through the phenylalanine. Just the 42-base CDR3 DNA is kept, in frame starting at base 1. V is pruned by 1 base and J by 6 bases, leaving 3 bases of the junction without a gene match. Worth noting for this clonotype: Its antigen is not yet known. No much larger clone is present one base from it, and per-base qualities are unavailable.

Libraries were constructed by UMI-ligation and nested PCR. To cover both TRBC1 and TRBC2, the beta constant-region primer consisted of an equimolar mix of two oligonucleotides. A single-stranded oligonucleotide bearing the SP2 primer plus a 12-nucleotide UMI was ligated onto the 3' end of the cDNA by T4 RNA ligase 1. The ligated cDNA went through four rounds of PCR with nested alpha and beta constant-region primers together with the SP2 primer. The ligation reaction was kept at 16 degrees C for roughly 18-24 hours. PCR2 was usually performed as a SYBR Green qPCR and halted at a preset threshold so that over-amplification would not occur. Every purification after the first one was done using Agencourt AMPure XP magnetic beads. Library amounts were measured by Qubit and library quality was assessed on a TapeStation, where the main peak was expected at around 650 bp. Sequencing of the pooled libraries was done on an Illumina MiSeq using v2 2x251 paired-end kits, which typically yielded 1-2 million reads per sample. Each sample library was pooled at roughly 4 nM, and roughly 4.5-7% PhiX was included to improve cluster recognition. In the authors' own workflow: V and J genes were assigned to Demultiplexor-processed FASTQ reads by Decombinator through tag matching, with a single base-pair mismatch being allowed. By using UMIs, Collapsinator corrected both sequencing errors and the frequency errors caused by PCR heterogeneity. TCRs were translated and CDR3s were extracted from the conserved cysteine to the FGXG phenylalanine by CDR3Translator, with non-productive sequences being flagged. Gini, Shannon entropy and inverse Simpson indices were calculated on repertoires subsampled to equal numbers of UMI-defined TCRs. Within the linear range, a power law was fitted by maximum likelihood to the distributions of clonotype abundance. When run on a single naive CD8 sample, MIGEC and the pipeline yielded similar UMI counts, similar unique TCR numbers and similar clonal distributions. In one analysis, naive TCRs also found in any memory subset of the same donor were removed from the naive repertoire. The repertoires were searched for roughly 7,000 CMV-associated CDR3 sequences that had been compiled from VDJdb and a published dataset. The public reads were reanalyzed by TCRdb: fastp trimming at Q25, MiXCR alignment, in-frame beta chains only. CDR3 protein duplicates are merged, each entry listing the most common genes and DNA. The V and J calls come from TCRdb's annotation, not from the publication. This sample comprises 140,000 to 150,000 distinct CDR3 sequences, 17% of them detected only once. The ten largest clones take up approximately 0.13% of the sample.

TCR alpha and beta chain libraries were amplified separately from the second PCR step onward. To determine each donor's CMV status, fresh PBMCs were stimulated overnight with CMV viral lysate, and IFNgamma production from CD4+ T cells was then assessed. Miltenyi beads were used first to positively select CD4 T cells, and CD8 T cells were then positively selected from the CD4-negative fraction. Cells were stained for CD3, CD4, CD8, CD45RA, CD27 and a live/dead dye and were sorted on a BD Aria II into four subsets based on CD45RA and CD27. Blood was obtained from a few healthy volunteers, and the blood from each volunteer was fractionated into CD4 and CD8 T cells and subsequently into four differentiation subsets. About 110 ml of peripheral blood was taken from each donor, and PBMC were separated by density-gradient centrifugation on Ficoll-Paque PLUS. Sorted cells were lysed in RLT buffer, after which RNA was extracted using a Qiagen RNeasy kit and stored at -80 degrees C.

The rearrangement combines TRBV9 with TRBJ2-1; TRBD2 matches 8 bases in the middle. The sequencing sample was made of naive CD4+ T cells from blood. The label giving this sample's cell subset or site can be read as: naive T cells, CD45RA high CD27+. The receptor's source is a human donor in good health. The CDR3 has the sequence CASSVSGLGNEQFF. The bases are TGTGCCAGCAGCGTATCGGGACTAGGCAATGAGCAGTTCTTC.